This passage covers 9 T cell receptor beta chains from one sample sequenced in a study of cytomegalovirus exposure and HLA in healthy donors. The PCR employed 60 Vbeta primers together with 13 Jbeta primers. The repertoire was sequenced with immunoSEQ multiplex PCR; TCRdb's copy has only in-frame clones and lacks some. This table holds 150,000 or so clones, over 65% found once. The sequencing sample was made of PBMCs. The receptor source for this set is a man between 40 and 49 years old in good health and CMV-seropositive.

This clone has only one observation. This rearrangement joins TRBV2 to TRBJ2-3; D unclear. Germline-derived CDR1 and CDR2 are SNHLY and FYNNEI. CDR3 length equals 12 residues. Trimming removed 6 bases at V and 4 bases at J, with 8 bases between. CDR3 residues: CASRREADTQYF. DNA for the CDR3: TGTGCCAGCAGACGAGAGGCAGATACGCAGTATTTT.

A note on this clone: The same CDR3 arises from other DNA sequences in this sample as well. The chain uses TRBV6-1 and TRBJ2-5; D is possibly TRBD2 (6 bases). Trimming stripped 7 bases from V and 2 bases from J, with 17 bases between. CDR3 length: 15 amino acids. Germline values: CDR1 MNHNS, CDR2 SASEGT. The CDR3 DNA is TGTGCCAGCACCCGAGGGACTTCCGTTCAAGAGACCCAGTACTTC. It encodes CASTRGTSVQETQYF.

V gene TRBV11-2 combines with J gene TRBJ2-7; 11 nucleotides line up with TRBD2. J lost 12 bases, V lost 5 bases, and 9 bases had no gene match. Germline loops: CDR1 SGHAT, CDR2 FQNNGV. The CDR3 sequence is 13 residues long. The CDR3 DNA sequence: TGTGCCAGCAGCATCGGACTAGCGGGTGTTAGGTACTTC. Translation gives CASSIGLAGVRYF.

This clone was picked up one time. This sequence joins TRBV11-2 and TRBJ2-2, with 7 bases identical to TRBD1. Losses at the gene ends were 9 bases for V and 5 bases for J; bases not matched to a gene: 9. Germline loops: CDR1 SGHAT, CDR2 FQNNGV. CDR3 length equals 14 residues. The DNA for the CDR3 is TGTGCCAGTGAGGGACAGCCGGGGACCGGGGAGCTGTTTTTT. It translates to CASEGQPGTGELFF.

The chain has TRBV7-8 and TRBJ2-3; D not resolved. The V end lost 4 bases, the J end lost 0 bases, and 11 bases lay between the germline ends. Germline-derived CDR1 and CDR2 are SGHVS and FQNEAQ. This CDR3 is built from 15 residues. This chain's CDR3 is CASSSIFSSTDTQYF. The CDR3, as DNA: TGTGCCAGCAGCTCTATATTTTCTAGCACAGATACGCAGTATTTT. Full variable domain (rest looked up from reference TRBV7-8 and TRBJ2-3): GAGVSQSPRYKVAKRGQDVALRCDPISGHVSLFWYQQALGQGPEFLTYFQNEAQLDKSGLPSDRFFAERPEGSVSTLKIQRTQQEDSAVYLCASSSIFSSTDTQYFGPGTRLTVL.

This clone has only one observation. The V call is TRBV19, the J call TRBJ2-1, with D perhaps matching TRBD2 (5 bases). The CDR3 loop spans 17 amino acids. Germline V gene lookup returns CDR1 LNHDA and CDR2 SQIVND (reference sequence). Trimming removed 1 base at V and 0 bases at J, with 13 bases between. The DNA of the CDR3 is TGTGCCAGTAGTATAGGGGCTAGCCGAAGCTCCTACAATGAGCAGTTCTTC. It translates to CASSIGASRSSYNEQFF.

V usage is TRBV28 and J usage is TRBJ2-5, with D maybe TRBD1 (5 bases). The germline gives CDR1 MDHEN, CDR2 SYDVKM. The CDR3 sequence is 14 residues long. The V gene lost 7 bases and the J gene lost 0 bases, with 12 bases spanning the gap. The CDR3: CASTFQGHQETQYF. DNA of the CDR3: TGTGCCAGCACCTTTCAGGGCCACCAAGAGACCCAGTACTTC. Together with reference TRBV28 and TRBJ2-5, the CDR3 gives the full variable domain: DVKVTQSSRYLVKRTGEKVFLECVQDMDHENMFWYRQDPGLGLRLIYFSYDVKMKEKGDIPEGYSVSREKKERFSLILESASTNQTSMYLCASTFQGHQETQYFGPGTRLLVL.

The genes are TRBV7-9 and TRBJ1-3; TRBD1 might be the D (5 bases). The length of the CDR3 is 15 residues. CDR1 and CDR2 (germline): SEHNR, FQNEAQ (reference sequence). Trimming stripped 5 bases from V and 4 bases from J, with 15 bases between. The CDR3 sequence: CASSGRGTAGNTIYF. In DNA, the CDR3 is TGTGCCAGCAGCGGCCGCGGGACGGCGGGAAACACCATATATTTT.

This rearrangement joins TRBV5-1 to TRBJ2-7, with 10 positions matching TRBD1. CDR1 is SGHRS, CDR2 YFSETQ, per germline. V lost 4 bases, J lost 0 bases, and 4 bases stayed unmatched. The CDR3 length is 15 residues. This CDR3 is CASSPGQGSSYEQYF. As DNA, the CDR3 is TGCGCCAGCAGCCCGGGACAGGGGTCCTCCTACGAGCAGTACTTC. Supplemented by reference TRBV5-1 and TRBJ2-7, the full variable domain reads KAGVTQTPRYLIKTRGQQVTLSCSPISGHRSVSWYQQTPGQGLQFLFEYFSETQRNKGNFPGRFSGRQFSNSRSEMNVSTLELGDSALYLCASSPGQGSSYEQYFGPGTRLTVT.